These 3 T cell receptor beta chains originate from one sample sequenced in a study of control samples from healthy donors and cancer patients. The repertoire was sequenced with immunoSEQ multiplex PCR; TCRdb's copy has only in-frame clones and lacks some. This table holds about 120,000 clones, roughly 93% found once. Sequencing was done on a sample of blood. These receptors all come from a man aged 25 to 40 in good health.

The CDR3 loop is CASSRTLSGPHGGQFF. As DNA, the CDR3 is TGTGCCAGCAGTCGAACCTTAAGCGGGCCCCACGGAGGGCAGTTCTTC. The V call is TRBV7-2, the J call TRBJ2-1; perhaps TRBD2 as D (6 bases). V dropped 6 bases and J dropped 12 bases, with 27 bases sitting between them. This CDR3 comprises 16 residues. Per germline, CDR1 SGHTA and CDR2 FQGNSA. Based on the CDR3 plus reference TRBV7-2 and TRBJ2-1, the full variable domain is GAGVSQSPSNKVTEKGKDVELRCDPISGHTALYWYRQSLGQGLEFLIYFQGNSAPDKSGLPSDRFSAERTGGSVSTLTIQRTQQEDSAVYLCASSRTLSGPHGGQFFGPGTRLTVL.

This clone showed up just once. The J gene is TRBJ1-3, the V gene TRBV10-3; 7 nucleotides match TRBD1. The CDR3 contains 15 residues. J lost 4 bases, V lost 5 bases, and 8 bases had no gene match. In germline, CDR1 is ENHRY, CDR2 SYGVKD. The DNA of the CDR3 is TGTGCCATCAGTCCGGCGACAGGGATGGGAAACACCATATATTTT. Translated, it gives CAISPATGMGNTIYF.

V usage is TRBV6-5 and J usage is TRBJ1-1; D ambiguous. The CDR3 is 11 amino acids. Trimming left V 8 bases short and J 0 bases short, with 4 bases between. CDR1 MNHEY and CDR2 SVGAGI come from the germline V gene. The CDR3 is CASDMNTEAFF. Written as DNA, the CDR3 is TGTGCCAGCGACATGAACACTGAAGCTTTCTTT.